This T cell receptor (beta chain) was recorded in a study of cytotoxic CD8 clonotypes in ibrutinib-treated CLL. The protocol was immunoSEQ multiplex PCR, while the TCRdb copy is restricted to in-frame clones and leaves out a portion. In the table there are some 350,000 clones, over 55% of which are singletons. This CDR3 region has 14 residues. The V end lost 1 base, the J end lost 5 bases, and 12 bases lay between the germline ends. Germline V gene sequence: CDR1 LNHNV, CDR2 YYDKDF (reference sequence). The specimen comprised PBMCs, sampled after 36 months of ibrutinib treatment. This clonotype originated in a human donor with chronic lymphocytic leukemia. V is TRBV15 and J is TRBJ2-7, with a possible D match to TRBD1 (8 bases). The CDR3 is CATSRGTGRDEQYF. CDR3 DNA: TGTGCCACCAGCAGAGGGACAGGGAGGGACGAGCAGTACTTC. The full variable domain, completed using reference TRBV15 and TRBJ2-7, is DAMVIQNPRYQVTQFGKPVTLSCSQTLNHNVMYWYQQKSSQAPKLLFHYYDKDFNNEADTPDNFQSRRPNTSFCFLDIRSPGLGDTAMYLCATSRGTGRDEQYFGPGTRLTVT.